These 13 T cell receptor beta chains were sequenced from one sample in a study of Ad26.COV2.S vaccination and SARS-CoV-2 variants. The treatment is: around 19 received Ad26.COV2.S at low or high dose, single or two shots; about 5 received placebo; per-sample allocation not given. It was on day 63 after the first vaccine or placebo injection that samples were taken. Assay used: immunoSEQ multiplex PCR; TCRdb lists only in-frame clones, some missing. The sample includes 380,000 or so clones, less than 90% of them seen just once. This specimen was peripheral blood, taken in a trial of Ad26.COV2.S vaccine versus placebo. The receptors originated from a person between 18 and 65 years old who received the Ad26.COV2.S COVID-19 vaccine or a placebo.

The rearrangement uses TRBV7-3 and TRBJ2-3; 11 bases match TRBD2. Losses at the gene ends were 4 bases for V and 0 bases for J; bases not matched to a gene: 12. There are 19 residues in the CDR3. The germline CDR1 and CDR2 sequences are SGHTA and FQGTGA. The CDR3 loop is CASSWTIAGGTSSTDTQYF. The CDR3 region has the DNA TGTGCCAGCAGCTGGACCATAGCGGGAGGGACTTCTAGCACAGATACGCAGTATTTT. Supplemented by reference TRBV7-3 and TRBJ2-3, the full variable domain reads GAGVSQTPSNKVTEKGKYVELRCDPISGHTALYWYRQSLGQGPEFLIYFQGTGAADDSGLPNDRFFAVRPEGSVSTLKIQRTERGDSAVYLCASSWTIAGGTSSTDTQYFGPGTRLTVL.

This chain joins TRBV28 and TRBJ1-2; 7 bases fit TRBD1. Germline V CDR1 and CDR2: MDHEN, SYDVKM. The CDR3 spans 15 residues. V was clipped by 5 bases and J by 2 bases; unmatched bases: 8. The CDR3 region has the DNA TGTGCCAGCAGTCCAGGAGGCAGGGGGAACTATGGCTACACCTTC. Encoded protein: CASSPGGRGNYGYTF.

The V call is TRBV4-2, the J call TRBJ2-7; 7 bases are shared with TRBD1. CDR1 is LGHNA, CDR2 YNFKEQ, per germline. V dropped 2 bases and J dropped 0; count of bases not matched to a gene: 7. The CDR3 consists of 16 residues. DNA of the CDR3: TGTGCCAGCAGCCAAAGTTACCGGGACAGCTCCTACGAGCAGTACTTC. It is translated as CASSQSYRDSSYEQYF.

This clone was detected once. This rearrangement joins TRBV19 to TRBJ1-1; TRBD1 is a possible D gene (6 bases). From germline, CDR1 is LNHDA and CDR2 SQIVND (reference sequence). The CDR3 is 14 amino acids. The V and J ends lost 3 bases and 5 bases respectively, with 13 bases between them. This CDR3 reads CASSIRTDRTEAFF. The CDR3 bases are TGTGCCAGTAGTATCCGGACAGACAGGACTGAAGCTTTCTTT.

Only one count was recorded for this clone. The gene calls are TRBV19 and TRBJ2-7; maybe TRBD2 (6 bases). The CDR3 runs 13 residues. Germline CDR1 and CDR2: LNHDA and SQIVND (reference sequence). V lost 5 bases to trimming and J lost 12 bases, with 20 bases between them. In nucleotides, the CDR3 is TGTGCCAGTAGTTCCGGGAGAAACAACTCTCCGTACTTC. This codes for CASSSGRNNSPYF.

The chain carries TRBV6-1 and TRBJ2-3; maybe TRBD1 (6 bases). The CDR3 extends over 14 amino acids. V lost 3 bases, J lost 0 bases, and 7 bases lay in between. Germline loops: CDR1 MNHNS, CDR2 SASEGT. In DNA form, the CDR3 reads TGTGCCAGCAGTGAGACAGGTAGCACAGATACGCAGTATTTT. This codes for CASSETGSTDTQYF.

This clone has a handful of counts. The chain has TRBV19 and TRBJ2-7, with D possibly being TRBD2 (6 bases). Trimming cost V 4 bases and J 2 bases, with 27 bases left between them. The CDR3 sequence is 19 residues long. CDR1 LNHDA and CDR2 SQIVND come from the germline V gene (reference sequence). The CDR3 DNA is TGTGCCAGTAGTAAGGGCGGTATCCCCGGGACTCGCGTTACCTACGAGCAGTACTTC. Residues: CASSKGGIPGTRVTYEQYF.

This clone was seen only once. CDR3 nucleotides: TGTGCCAGTAGTACCATCGGGACAGGGACGGGCACTGAAGCTTTCTTT. Amino acids: CASSTIGTGTGTEAFF. The chain couples TRBV19 to TRBJ1-1; 9 bases agree with TRBD1. V trimming: 4 bases; J trimming: 4 bases; junction bases outside the gene matches: 10. CDR1 and CDR2 from the germline V gene are LNHDA and SQIVND (reference sequence). The CDR3 runs 16 residues.

This clone came up a few times. The chain uses TRBV7-8 and TRBJ1-5, with D possibly TRBD1 on 6 matching bases. This CDR3 is built from 12 residues. Trimming removed 2 bases at V and 8 bases at J, with 7 bases between. Germline V gene data show CDR1 as SGHVS and CDR2 as FQNEAQ. Here the CDR3 reads CASSLSGEPQHF. CDR3 bases: TGTGCCAGCAGCTTATCAGGGGAGCCCCAGCATTTT.

The V and J genes are TRBV6-2 or TRBV6-3 and TRBJ2-7; 14 bases align to TRBD2. CDR3 length: 17 amino acids. Trimming cost V 4 bases and J 6 bases; bases outside gene matches: 11. Germline V gene sequence: CDR1 MNHEY, CDR2 SVGEGT. The CDR3 bases are TGTGCCAGCAGTTCCGGGACTAGCGGGAGAAGTAAAGGCGAGCAGTACTTC. Protein product: CASSSGTSGRSKGEQYF.

V usage is TRBV4-2 and J usage is TRBJ2-7; weak D call: TRBD2 (6 bases). Trimming removed 0 bases from V and 4 bases from J, with 19 bases in between. The CDR3 has 17 residues. The germline V gene encodes CDR1 LGHNA and CDR2 YNFKEQ. The CDR3 region is CASSQEDPTGVGYEQYF. The CDR3 coding sequence is TGTGCCAGCAGCCAAGAAGACCCAACGGGAGTAGGGTACGAGCAGTACTTC.

In this sample, this clone turned up a few times. The CDR3 is CASSIGTGTDTQYF. The CDR3, as DNA: TGTGCCAGCAGCATCGGGACTGGCACAGATACGCAGTATTTT. The chain carries TRBV5-6 and TRBJ2-3; the D gene is possibly TRBD2 (6 bases). CDR1 is SGHDT, CDR2 YYEEEE, per germline. The V and J ends lost 4 bases and 1 base respectively, with 10 bases between them. The CDR3 covers 14 residues.

The J gene is TRBJ2-3, the V gene TRBV4-1, with 7 bases aligning to TRBD2. CDR3 size: 15 residues. Germline V gene lookup returns CDR1 MGHRA and CDR2 YSYEKL. V trimming: 3 bases; J trimming: 3 bases; junction bases outside the gene matches: 6. The CDR3 spells CASSHSGRTTDTQYF. The CDR3 DNA follows: TGCGCCAGCAGCCACTCCGGGAGGACAACAGATACGCAGTATTTT.